The 32 T cell receptor beta chains in this list originate from one sample, sequenced in a study of blood T cell repertoires in COVID-19. Measured with immunoSEQ multiplex PCR; TCRdb has only the in-frame clones, and not every one. This table holds approximately 30,000 clones, about 90% found once. Sequenced input: peripheral blood. The receptors stem from a human donor in a cohort sampled during active COVID-19.

Here the CDR3 reads CASSLARDRYQPQHF. CDR3 DNA: TGTGCCAGCAGCTTGGCCAGGGACAGATATCAGCCCCAGCATTTT. This chain uses TRBV5-5 with TRBJ1-5; 7 positions match TRBD1. J was trimmed by 5 bases and V by 0 bases; bases with no gene match: 5. From germline, CDR1 is SGHKS and CDR2 YYEKEE (reference sequence). The CDR3 loop spans 15 amino acids.

This clone was picked up one time. The V gene is TRBV11-1, the J gene TRBJ2-3, with 13 bases fitting TRBD2. The CDR3 has 16 residues. V was clipped by 4 bases and J by 1 base; unmatched bases: 2. CDR1 is SGHAT, CDR2 FQDESV, per germline (reference sequence). The CDR3 reads CASSSGLAGGTDTQYF. In DNA, the CDR3 is TGTGCCAGCAGCTCAGGACTAGCGGGGGGCACAGATACGCAGTATTTT.

On this clone itself: No DNA is shown, since the ends of the CDR3 on it are uncertain; the CDR3 is the one TCRdb lists. V usage is TRBV7-2 and J usage is TRBJ1-2; TRBD1 is taken as the D call from the table, unchecked against the DNA. The CDR3 is 11 residues long, counting both termini. Germline CDR1 reads SGHTA; CDR2 reads FQGNSA. CDR3 residues: CASSSSTVHTF.

The chain employs TRBV5-6 and TRBJ1-4; D remains unclear. Germline CDR1 is SGHDT and CDR2 is YYEEEE. With 0 bases removed from V and 5 bases from J, the gap between germline ends came to 14 bases. The CDR3 covers 16 residues. The CDR3: CASSLAGGPQNEKLFF. The CDR3 DNA follows: TGTGCCAGCAGCTTGGCCGGAGGTCCTCAGAATGAAAAACTGTTTTTT.

This clone was counted a single time. The V gene is TRBV7-9, the J gene TRBJ1-4, with D possibly TRBD1 on 6 matching bases. Trimming stripped 5 bases from V and 0 bases from J, with 13 bases between. The V gene's germline CDR1 is SEHNR and CDR2 FQNEAQ (reference sequence). The CDR3 length is 16 residues. The CDR3 coding sequence is TGTGCCAGCAGCCTTACAGGGACCGCAACTAATGAAAAACTGTTTTTT. This sequence encodes CASSLTGTATNEKLFF.

The V and J genes are TRBV6-4 and TRBJ1-1; 8 bases fit TRBD1. This CDR3 region has 17 residues. In germline, CDR1 is MRHNA, CDR2 SNTAGT. The V and J ends lost 2 bases and 4 bases, in that order; junction bases with no gene match: 12. CDR3 bases: TGTGCCAGCAGTGACGGATCCTCAGGGGGCCCGGCCACTGAAGCTTTCTTT. Its protein is CASSDGSSGGPATEAFF.

The J gene is TRBJ2-7, the V gene TRBV15, with TRBD1 as a possible D gene (6 bases). Germline CDR1 and CDR2: LNHNV and YYDKDF (reference sequence). The CDR3 is 14 residues long. V dropped 0 bases and J dropped 4 bases, with 10 bases sitting between them. The CDR3 loop is CATSRELQGYEQYV. The CDR3, as DNA: TGTGCCACCAGCAGAGAACTACAGGGATACGAGCAGTACGTC.

This chain links TRBV21-1 with TRBJ2-7; the listed D gene, TRBD1, was not tested against the DNA. TRBV21-1 is a listed pseudogene. The CDR3 length is 16 residues. The CDR3 spells CASSKVGTVDLYEQYV. The CDR3 nucleotides are TGTGCCAGCAGCAAAGTTGGGACAGTCGACCTCTACGAGCAGTACGTC.

Of note for this clone: The junction does not match germline at one end; this may be a read error. The V call is TRBV7-7, the J call TRBJ2-1; D gene unclear. CDR1 SSHAT and CDR2 FNYEAQ come from the germline V gene (reference sequence). The CDR3 has 15 amino acids. CDR3 protein: CASSLAGGAYNEQFF. The CDR3 DNA is TGTGCTAGCAGCTTAGCAGGTGGAGCCTACAATGAGCAGTTCTTC. Looking up the rest from reference TRBV7-7 and TRBJ2-1 gives the full variable domain: GAGVSQSPRYKVTKRGQDVTLRCDPISSHATLYWYQQALGQGPEFLTYFNYEAQPDKSGLPSDRFSAERPEGSISTLTIQRTEQRDSAMYRCASSLAGGAYNEQFFGPGTRLTVL.

The V gene is TRBV27, the J gene TRBJ2-7; a possible D gene is TRBD2 (6 bases). Germline V gene lookup returns CDR1 MNHEY and CDR2 SMNVEV (reference sequence). The V gene lost 4 bases and the J gene lost 4 bases, with 14 bases spanning the gap. CDR3 size: 14 residues. The CDR3 DNA reads TGTGCCAGCAGTTCGACCGGGGGATCTTACGAGCAGTACGTC. Translated, it gives CASSSTGGSYEQYV.

This sequence joins TRBV7-2 and TRBJ1-2, with D unclear. V gave up 4 bases and J gave up 4 bases, with 13 bases separating them. Germline CDR1 reads SGHTA; CDR2 reads FQGNSA. This CDR3 contains 14 residues. Here the CDR3 reads CASSSRGLGYGYTF. The CDR3 coding sequence is TGTGCCAGCAGCTCCAGAGGGTTGGGCTATGGCTACACCTTC.

This clone was seen only once. V is TRBV6-2 or TRBV6-3 and J is TRBJ2-7; 7 nucleotides agree with TRBD2. The V gene end was trimmed by 2 bases and the J gene end by 6 bases; junction bases not matched to a gene: 7. The CDR3 has 14 residues. Per germline, CDR1 MNHEY and CDR2 SVGEGT. Here the CDR3 reads CASSYPGGRLEQYV. In DNA form, the CDR3 reads TGTGCCAGCAGTTACCCGGGAGGTCGGCTCGAGCAGTACGTC.

The chain is built from TRBV19 and TRBJ1-2; D unclear. CDR1 and CDR2 from the germline V gene are LNHDA and SQIVND (reference sequence). Trimming cost V 0 bases and J 4 bases, with 12 bases left between them. The CDR3 covers 15 residues. The CDR3 DNA sequence: TGTGCCAGTAGTATAGATTCGCGGGAGATCTATGGCTACACCTTC. Its translation is CASSIDSREIYGYTF.

The chain recombines TRBV21-1 with TRBJ1-2. TRBV21-1 is listed as a pseudogene. This CDR3 contains 13 residues. The CDR3 bases are TGTGCCAGCAACTCCGGGGGGGGCTATGGCTACACCTTC. The encoded protein is CASNSGGGYGYTF.

In nucleotides, the CDR3 is TGCGCCAGCAGCCCAGCCGGGGAGATTGAGCAGTTCTTC. Its translation: CASSPAGEIEQFF. The chain joins TRBV5-1 to TRBJ2-1, with D tentatively TRBD2 (5 bases). This CDR3 is built from 13 residues. V was trimmed by 4 bases and J by 9 bases, leaving 14 bases between them. Germline CDR1 is SGHRS and CDR2 is YFSETQ. Filled out from reference TRBV5-1 and TRBJ2-1, the complete variable domain reads KAGVTQTPRYLIKTRGQQVTLSCSPISGHRSVSWYQQTPGQGLQFLFEYFSETQRNKGNFPGRFSGRQFSNSRSEMNVSTLELGDSALYLCASSPAGEIEQFFGPGTRLTVL.

The chain joins TRBV4-2 to TRBJ1-1, with no clear D. Germline-derived CDR1 and CDR2 are LGHNA and YNFKEQ. V dropped 0 bases and J dropped 0 bases, with 8 bases sitting between them. This CDR3 region has 15 residues. CDR3 residues: CASSQDELLNTEAFF. As DNA, the CDR3 is TGTGCCAGCAGCCAAGATGAACTCTTGAACACTGAAGCTTTCTTT.

The rearrangement joins TRBV11-2 to TRBJ1-1; TRBD1 aligns across 7 bases. CDR1 SGHAT and CDR2 FQNNGV come from the germline V gene. The CDR3 covers 13 residues. The trim removed 5 bases at V and 0 bases at J, leaving 0 bases unmatched. The CDR3 DNA sequence: TGTGCCAGCAGCCAGGGGGTGAACACTGAAGCTTTCTTT. This translates into CASSQGVNTEAFF.

This chain links TRBV4-1 with TRBJ2-3; 11 bases are shared with TRBD2. This CDR3 region has 16 residues. V trimming: 3 bases; J trimming: 4 bases; junction bases outside the gene matches: 6. Looked up from germline, CDR1 is MGHRA and CDR2 is YSYEKL. CDR3 residues: CASSHGLAGLSDTQYF. In DNA, the CDR3 is TGCGCCAGCAGCCACGGACTAGCGGGCCTTTCAGATACGCAGTATTTT.

This clone has just one count. The gene calls are TRBV12-5 and TRBJ1-2; D perhaps matches TRBD1 (6 bases). This CDR3 region has 15 residues. Trimming shortened V by 5 bases and J by 0 bases, and 13 bases separated the two germline ends. Germline CDR1 LGHNT, CDR2 FRNRAP. CDR3 DNA: TGTGCTAGTGGTCTAGGGACAATCGCTAACTATGGCTACACCTTC. This codes for CASGLGTIANYGYTF.

The V and J genes are TRBV7-8 and TRBJ1-2; D is undetermined. There are 14 residues in the CDR3. Trimming left V 3 bases short and J 5 bases short, with 13 bases between. The germline V gene encodes CDR1 SGHVS and CDR2 FQNEAQ. CDR3 in DNA: TGTGCCAGCAGCTTTGAGCGCAGCTCTTATGGCTACACCTTC. Translated, it gives CASSFERSSYGYTF. Full variable domain (remainder filled in from reference TRBV7-8 and TRBJ1-2): GAGVSQSPRYKVAKRGQDVALRCDPISGHVSLFWYQQALGQGPEFLTYFQNEAQLDKSGLPSDRFFAERPEGSVSTLKIQRTQQEDSAVYLCASSFERSSYGYTFGSGTRLTVV.

The genes are TRBV6-5 and TRBJ2-7, with a weak D call TRBD1 (6 bases). Germline loops: CDR1 MNHEY, CDR2 SVGAGI. The germline V and J ends were trimmed by 5 bases and 6 bases, with 14 bases remaining between them. This CDR3 is built from 13 residues. Here the CDR3 DNA reads TGTGCCAGCAGTATAATACAGGGCGGCGAGCAGTACGTC. This sequence encodes CASSIIQGGEQYV.

The V call is TRBV18, the J call TRBJ2-7; 9 positions match TRBD1. Trimming removed 6 bases from V and 6 bases from J; junction bases left unmatched: 12. The CDR3 covers 15 residues. Germline V gene lookup returns CDR1 KGHSH and CDR2 LQKENI. The CDR3 here is CASSRGQGGWREQYV. In DNA form, the CDR3 reads TGTGCCAGCTCCCGGGGACAGGGCGGATGGCGCGAGCAGTACGTC.

The chain joins TRBV28 to TRBJ1-3; D remains ambiguous. This CDR3 has 13 amino acids. Germline CDR1 reads MDHEN; CDR2 reads SYDVKM. The V end was cut by 6 bases, the J end by 0 bases, with 6 bases between. The CDR3 reads CASRKSSGNTIYF. The CDR3 DNA reads as TGTGCCAGCAGGAAGAGCTCTGGAAACACCATATATTTT.

The chain has TRBV18 and TRBJ2-7; no reliable D call. CDR3 length equals 16 residues. Germline V CDR1 and CDR2: KGHSH, LQKENI. Trimming removed 4 bases at V and 0 bases at J, with 16 bases between. In DNA form, the CDR3 reads TGTGCCAGCTCACTCTCCCCCAGGCGCGTCTCCTACGAGCAGTACGTC. Amino acids: CASSLSPRRVSYEQYV.

The chain is built from TRBV6-5 and TRBJ2-1; D remains unclear. CDR1 is MNHEY and CDR2 is SVGAGI in the germline V gene. Trimming removed 8 bases from V and 1 base from J, with 12 bases in between. The CDR3 spans 14 residues. This CDR3 is CASSLAQSYNEQFF. The CDR3 DNA reads TGTGCCAGCTCCTTAGCCCAGTCCTACAATGAGCAGTTCTTC.

V and J are TRBV6-2 or TRBV6-3 and TRBJ2-5, with 7 nucleotides matching TRBD2. This CDR3 region has 18 residues. The trim removed 4 bases at V and 5 bases at J, leaving 19 bases unmatched. CDR1 is MNHEY, CDR2 SVGEGT, per germline. In nucleotides, the CDR3 is TGTGCCAGCAGTTCCGTCGGCCCCATAGCGGGTTGGGGGGAGACCCAGTACTTC. Its translation: CASSSVGPIAGWGETQYF.

This chain uses TRBV5-1 with TRBJ2-2; D might be TRBD2 (5 bases). Trimming left V 4 bases short and J 6 bases short, with 10 bases between. The CDR3 consists of 13 residues. The germline gives CDR1 SGHRS, CDR2 YFSETQ. The CDR3 DNA reads TGCGCCAGCAGCCTGCGGGTTCCCGGGGAGCTGTTTTTT. It is translated as CASSLRVPGELFF.

The chain carries TRBV19 and TRBJ1-6, with D perhaps TRBD1 (5 bases). The CDR3 has 14 residues. V was clipped by 6 bases and J by 16 bases, with 22 bases between them. The germline V gene encodes CDR1 LNHDA and CDR2 SQIVND (reference sequence). CDR3 loop: CASSMGGWGMGLHF. As DNA, the CDR3 is TGTGCCAGTAGCATGGGAGGTTGGGGCATGGGGCTCCACTTT.

This clone came up a few times. The J gene is TRBJ2-2, the V gene TRBV19; D not resolved. Per germline, CDR1 LNHDA and CDR2 SQIVND (reference sequence). Trimming stripped 8 bases from V and 1 base from J, with 8 bases between. The CDR3 has 13 amino acids. This CDR3 is CASLILNTGELFF. For the CDR3, the DNA is TGTGCCAGTCTAATCTTGAACACCGGGGAGCTGTTTTTT.

Here the CDR3 reads CASSPRADTQYF. In DNA form, the CDR3 reads TGTGCCAGCTCACCCCGTGCAGATACGCAGTATTTT. The chain uses TRBV18 and TRBJ2-3; the D is unclear. This CDR3 region has 12 residues. V lost 3 bases, J lost 4 bases, and 5 bases lay in between. Germline assignment: CDR1 KGHSH and CDR2 LQKENI.

The chain couples TRBV7-2 to TRBJ2-2; 8 bases are a match to TRBD1. The CDR3 totals 15 residues. After removal of 3 bases from V and 1 base from J, the junction contained 1 base not matched to a gene. Germline lookup yields CDR1 SGHTA and CDR2 FQGNSA. CDR3 DNA sequence: TGTGCCAGCAGCTTCGGGACAGGGAACACCGGGGAGCTGTTTTTT. Translating gives CASSFGTGNTGELFF.

The J gene is TRBJ2-2, the V gene TRBV7-9; TRBD1 might be the D (6 bases). Germline V gene sequence: CDR1 SEHNR, CDR2 FQNEAQ (reference sequence). Trimming removed 3 bases at V and 10 bases at J, with 12 bases between. The CDR3 contains 13 residues. In DNA form, the CDR3 reads TGTGCCAGCAGCTTGATAGGGGGACAGGAGCTGTTTTTT. Its translation is CASSLIGGQELFF.